This T cell receptor beta chain was identified during a study of shared clonotypes between healthy human individuals. Study-wide context: Three plates each covered CD4 naive and memory; CD8 naive two, CD8 memory one.

Germline loops: CDR1 MGHRA, CDR2 YSYEKL. CDR3 length: 14 amino acids. The V gene end was trimmed by 1 base and the J gene end by 4 bases; junction bases not matched to a gene: 2. TCRdb's copy holds only in-frame clones and misses some; the assay was immunoSEQ multiplex PCR. The sample lists tens of thousands of clones; under 65% were seen once. The sequencing input was memory CD8+ T cells sorted from blood. The subset denotes: CD45RO+ cells pooled with CCR7-negative TemRA cells. The sequence derives from a man younger than 45 in good health. V usage is TRBV4-1 and J usage is TRBJ2-3; 7 positions agree with TRBD2. Here the CDR3 reads CASSQAGGADTQYF. The CDR3 DNA reads TGCGCCAGCAGCCAAGCGGGGGGAGCAGATACGCAGTATTTT.